The sequence of this TCR beta chain was determined in a study of T cell changes during pregnancy in multiple sclerosis. Profiling relied on immunoSEQ multiplex PCR, and the TCRdb table lists in-frame clones only, not all of them. Of about 34,000 clones listed, over 85% were seen once; the top ten hold around 3.4%. V shed 5 bases and J 5 bases; nucleotides not matched to a gene: 9. The germline V gene has CDR1 SGHAT and CDR2 FQNNGV. The CDR3 length is 14 residues. The sequence derives from a female donor with multiple sclerosis, enrolled in a pregnancy study. Sequenced material: CD8+ T cells from peripheral blood mononuclear cells, taken in the third trimester of pregnancy. This chain joins TRBV11-2 and TRBJ2-7; TRBD2 aligns across 7 bases. This chain's CDR3 is CASSRGLTGDEQYF. The DNA for the CDR3 is TGTGCCAGCAGCCGGGGACTAACCGGGGACGAGCAGTACTTC.